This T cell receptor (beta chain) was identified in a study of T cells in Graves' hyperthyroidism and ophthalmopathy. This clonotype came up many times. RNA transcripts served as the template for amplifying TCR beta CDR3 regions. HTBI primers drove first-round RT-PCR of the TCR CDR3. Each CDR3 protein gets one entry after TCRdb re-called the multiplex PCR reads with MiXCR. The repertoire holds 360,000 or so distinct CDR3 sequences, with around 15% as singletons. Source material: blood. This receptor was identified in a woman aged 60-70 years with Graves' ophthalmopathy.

In DNA, the CDR3 is TGTGCCAGCAGCTTTGGGGGGGGGTTAGCCGAGCAGTACTTC. It yields the protein CASSFGGGLAEQYF. The gene calls are TRBV7-2 and TRBJ2-7, with 7 positions matching TRBD2. The CDR3 is 14 amino acids. Germline CDR1 reads SGHTA; CDR2 reads FQGNSA. The J segment lost 6 bases and the V segment lost 3 bases, leaving 8 bases of the junction unmatched.